This entry describes one T cell receptor (beta chain). Its antigen is unidentified. These data are taken from a study of shared clonotypes between healthy human individuals. The protocol was immunoSEQ multiplex PCR, while the TCRdb copy is restricted to in-frame clones and leaves out a portion. In the table there are roughly 2.5 million clones, approximately 92% of which are singletons. Germline CDR1 is SEHNR and CDR2 is FQNEAQ (reference sequence). There are 14 residues in the CDR3. V shed 5 bases and J 2 bases; nucleotides not matched to a gene: 3. Overall study findings and caveats: Generally, estimated richness proved larger in naive subsets than it did in memory subsets.

The origin of this receptor is a man between 18 and 29 years old in good health. Material: naive CD4+ T cells sorted from blood. Documented subset: CD45RA+ positively selected. V is TRBV7-9 and J is TRBJ2-1; 7 nucleotides match TRBD2. The CDR3 region has the DNA TGTGCCAGCAGCCCCGGACTAGCCTACAATGAGCAGTTCTTC. Translation: CASSPGLAYNEQFF.